This TCR beta chain was sequenced during a study of cytomegalovirus exposure and HLA in healthy donors. Study results and limitations: In a later analysis, CMV-associated beta chains were mostly HLA-associated, it appeared. There were several of the most significant clusters that appeared linked to common viral pathogens in a later analysis. As was reported, the classifier diagnosed cytomegalovirus status with high specificity and sensitivity. Confirmation was obtained in vitro that three CMV-associated chains are specific for CMV antigens.

Use of 60 Vbeta and 13 Jbeta primers characterized the PCR. Sequencing used immunoSEQ multiplex PCR; TCRdb keeps in-frame clones, though not all of them. The sample holds about 140,000 clones, 80% seen once. Regarding this clone: Its antigen is as yet unknown.

The receptor comes from a woman aged 40-49 years in good health and CMV-seronegative. Sequenced input: PBMCs.

CDR3 nucleotides: TGTGCCAGCAGCCCCTTCGGCGGGGGAAGCTACGAGCAGTACTTC. This gives the protein CASSPFGGGSYEQYF. The rearrangement uses TRBV6-5 and TRBJ2-7, with 7 bases fitting TRBD2. Per the germline V gene, CDR1 is MNHEY and CDR2 is SVGAGI. J gave up 3 bases and V 6 bases, and 11 bases lay outside the gene matches. The CDR3 is 15 residues long.